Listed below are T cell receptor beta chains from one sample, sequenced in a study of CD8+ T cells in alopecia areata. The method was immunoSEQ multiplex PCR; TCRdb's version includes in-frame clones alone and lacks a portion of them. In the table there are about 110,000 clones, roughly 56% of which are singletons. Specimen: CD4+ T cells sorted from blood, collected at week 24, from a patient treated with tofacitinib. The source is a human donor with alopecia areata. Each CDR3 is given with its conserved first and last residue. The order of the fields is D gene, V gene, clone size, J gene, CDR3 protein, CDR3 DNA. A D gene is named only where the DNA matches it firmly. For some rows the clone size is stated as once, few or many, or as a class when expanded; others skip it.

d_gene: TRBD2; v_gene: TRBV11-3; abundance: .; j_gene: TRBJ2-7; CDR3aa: CASSLGLAVREQYF; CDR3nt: TGTGCCAGCAGCCTCGGACTAGCGGTAAGGGAGCAGTACTTC
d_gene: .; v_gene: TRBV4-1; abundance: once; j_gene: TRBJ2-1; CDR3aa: CASSFNGPYNEQFF; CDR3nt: TGCGCCAGCAGCTTTAACGGACCCTACAATGAGCAGTTCTTC
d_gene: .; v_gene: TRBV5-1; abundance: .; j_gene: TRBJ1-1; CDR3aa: CASSPDMNTEAFF; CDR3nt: TGCGCCAGCAGCCCTGACATGAACACTGAAGCTTTCTTT
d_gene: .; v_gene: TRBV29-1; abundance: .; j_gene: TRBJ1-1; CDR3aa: CSVVPGASEAFF; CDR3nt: TGCAGCGTTGTTCCGGGGGCCTCTGAAGCTTTCTTT
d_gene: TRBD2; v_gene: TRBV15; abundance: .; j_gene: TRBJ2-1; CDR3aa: CATSGVHPTASGAGDEQFF; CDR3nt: TGTGCCACCAGCGGCGTTCACCCCACGGCTAGCGGGGCGGGGGATGAGCAGTTCTTC
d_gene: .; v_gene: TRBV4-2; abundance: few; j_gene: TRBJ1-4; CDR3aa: CASSQAGAATNEKLFF; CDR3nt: TGTGCCAGCAGCCAAGCCGGAGCTGCAACTAATGAAAAACTGTTTTTT
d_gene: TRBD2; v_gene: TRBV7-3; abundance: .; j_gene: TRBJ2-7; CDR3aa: CASSQTSGVSEQYF; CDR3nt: TGTGCCAGCAGCCAGACTAGCGGGGTTTCCGAGCAGTACTTC
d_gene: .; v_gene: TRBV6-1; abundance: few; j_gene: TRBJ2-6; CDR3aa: CASVDNGANVLTF; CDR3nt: TGTGCCAGCGTAGACAATGGGGCCAACGTCCTGACTTTC
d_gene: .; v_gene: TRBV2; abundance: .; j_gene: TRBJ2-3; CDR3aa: CASSEARRDTQYF; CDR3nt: TGTGCCAGCAGTGAAGCGCGCCGGGATACGCAGTATTTT
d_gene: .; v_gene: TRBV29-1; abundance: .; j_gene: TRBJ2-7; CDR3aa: CSVLVRGPPYEQYF; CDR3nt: TGCAGCGTTCTCGTGCGGGGGCCCCCCTACGAGCAGTACTTC
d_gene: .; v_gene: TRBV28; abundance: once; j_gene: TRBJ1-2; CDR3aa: CASNEGGVDGYTF; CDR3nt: TGTGCCAGCAACGAGGGGGGAGTGGATGGCTACACCTTC
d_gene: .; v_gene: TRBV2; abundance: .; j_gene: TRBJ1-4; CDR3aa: CASRQSATINEKLFF; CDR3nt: TGTGCCAGCAGGCAAAGCGCCACCATCAATGAAAAACTGTTTTTT
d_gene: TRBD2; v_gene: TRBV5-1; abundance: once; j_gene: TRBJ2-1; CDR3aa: CASSRRGGSDEQFF; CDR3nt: TGCGCCAGCAGCCGCCGGGGAGGGAGCGATGAGCAGTTCTTC
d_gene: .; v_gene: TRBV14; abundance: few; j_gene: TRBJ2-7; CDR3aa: CASSQGIGDEQYF; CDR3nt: TGTGCCAGCAGCCAAGGTATAGGCGACGAGCAGTACTTC
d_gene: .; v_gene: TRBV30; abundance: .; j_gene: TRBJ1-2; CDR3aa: CAWAREGSLYGYTF; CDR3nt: TGTGCCTGGGCCAGAGAGGGTTCCCTCTATGGCTACACCTTC
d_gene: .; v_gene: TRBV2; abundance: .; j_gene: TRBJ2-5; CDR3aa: CASSTVETQYF; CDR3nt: TGTGCCAGCAGCACGGTAGAGACCCAGTACTTC
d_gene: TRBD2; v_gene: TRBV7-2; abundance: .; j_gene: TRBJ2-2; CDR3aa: CASSLGRLAVTGELFF; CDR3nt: TGTGCCAGCAGCTTAGGGCGACTAGCGGTCACCGGGGAGCTGTTTTTT
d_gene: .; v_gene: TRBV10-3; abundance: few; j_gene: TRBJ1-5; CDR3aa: CATRGSNQPQHF; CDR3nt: TGTGCCACGCGGGGTAGCAATCAGCCCCAGCATTTT
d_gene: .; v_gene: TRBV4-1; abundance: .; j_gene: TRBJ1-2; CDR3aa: CASSLTGGPGYGYTF; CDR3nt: TGCGCCAGCAGCTTGACTGGGGGGCCGGGCTATGGCTACACCTTC
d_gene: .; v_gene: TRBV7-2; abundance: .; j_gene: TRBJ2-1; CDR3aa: CASSGTGTEQFF; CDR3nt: TGTGCCAGCAGCGGAACCGGGACAGAGCAGTTCTTC
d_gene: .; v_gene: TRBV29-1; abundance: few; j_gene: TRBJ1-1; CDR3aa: CSVRRQGGERTEAFF; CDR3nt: TGCAGCGTCCGCCGCCAGGGCGGGGAGAGGACTGAAGCTTTCTTT
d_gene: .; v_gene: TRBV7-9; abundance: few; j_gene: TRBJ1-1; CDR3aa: CASTRQSESTEAFF; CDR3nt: TGTGCCAGCACCCGTCAAAGTGAGAGCACTGAAGCTTTCTTT
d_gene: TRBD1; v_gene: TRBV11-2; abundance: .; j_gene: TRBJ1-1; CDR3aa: CASSLGWDRGSSAFF; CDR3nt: TGTGCCAGCAGCTTAGGTTGGGACAGGGGAAGTTCGGCTTTCTTT
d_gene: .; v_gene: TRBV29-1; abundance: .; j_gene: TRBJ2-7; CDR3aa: CSVIQTGPYEQYF; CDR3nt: TGCAGCGTCATCCAAACAGGACCCTACGAGCAGTACTTC
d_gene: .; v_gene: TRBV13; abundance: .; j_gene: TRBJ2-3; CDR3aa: CASSLAAGGSTDTQYF; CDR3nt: TGTGCCAGCAGCTTAGCGGCAGGCGGCAGCACAGATACGCAGTATTTT
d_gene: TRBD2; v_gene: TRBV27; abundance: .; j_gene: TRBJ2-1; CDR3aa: CASRTSTQRGGLNEQFF; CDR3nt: TGTGCCAGCCGTACCTCTACCCAGCGGGGGGGCCTAAATGAGCAGTTCTTC
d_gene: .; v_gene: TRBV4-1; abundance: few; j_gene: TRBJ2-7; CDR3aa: CASSQVRVRDEQYF; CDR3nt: TGCGCCAGCAGCCAAGTGAGGGTACGGGACGAGCAGTACTTC
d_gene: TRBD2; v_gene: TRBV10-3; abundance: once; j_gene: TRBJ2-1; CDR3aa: CAISESVIAGENEQFF; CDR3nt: TGTGCCATCAGTGAGTCGGTAATAGCGGGGGAAAATGAGCAGTTCTTC
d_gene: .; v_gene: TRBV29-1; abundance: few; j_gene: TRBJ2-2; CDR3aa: CSVRRATGELFF; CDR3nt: TGCAGCGTGCGGAGGGCCACCGGGGAGCTGTTTTTT
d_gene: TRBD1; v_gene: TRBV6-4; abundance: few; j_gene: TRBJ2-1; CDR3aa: CASSDSDRGNEQFF; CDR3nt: TGTGCCAGCAGTGACTCGGACAGGGGAAATGAGCAGTTCTTC
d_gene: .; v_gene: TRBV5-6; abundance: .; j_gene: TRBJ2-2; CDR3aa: CASSPEGRGTGELFF; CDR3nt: TGTGCCAGCAGCCCGGAGGGCAGGGGAACGGGGGAGCTGTTTTTT
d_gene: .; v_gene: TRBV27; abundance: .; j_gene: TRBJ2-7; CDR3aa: CASSAGSHYEQYF; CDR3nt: TGTGCCAGCAGTGCGGGGTCCCACTACGAGCAGTACTTC
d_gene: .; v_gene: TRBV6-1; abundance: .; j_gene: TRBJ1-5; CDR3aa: CASSELPQPQHF; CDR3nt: TGTGCCAGCAGTGAACTTCCTCAGCCCCAGCATTTT
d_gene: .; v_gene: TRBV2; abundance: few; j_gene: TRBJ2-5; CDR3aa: CASSDDGAWETQYF; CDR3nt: TGTGCCAGCAGTGATGATGGGGCGTGGGAGACCCAGTACTTC
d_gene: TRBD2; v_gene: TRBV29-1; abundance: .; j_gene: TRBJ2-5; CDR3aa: CSVVGTSVAYF; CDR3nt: TGCAGCGTTGTCGGGACTAGCGTAGCGTACTTC
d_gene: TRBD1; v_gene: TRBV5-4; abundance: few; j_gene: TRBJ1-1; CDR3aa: CASSRNQGDTEAFF; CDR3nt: TGTGCCAGCAGCCGCAACCAGGGGGACACTGAAGCTTTCTTT
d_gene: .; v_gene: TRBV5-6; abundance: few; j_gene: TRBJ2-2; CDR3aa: CASSLSTGELFF; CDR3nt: TGTGCCAGCAGCTTGAGCACCGGGGAGCTGTTTTTT
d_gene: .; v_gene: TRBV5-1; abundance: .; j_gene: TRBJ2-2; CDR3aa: CASSRNTGELFF; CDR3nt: TGCGCCAGCAGCCGCAACACCGGGGAGCTGTTTTTT
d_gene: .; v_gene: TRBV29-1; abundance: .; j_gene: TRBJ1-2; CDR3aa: CSVSDGDGYTF; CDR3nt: TGCAGCGTTTCCGACGGGGATGGCTACACCTTC
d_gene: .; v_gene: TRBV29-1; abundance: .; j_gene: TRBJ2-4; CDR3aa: CSVEGQPKNIQYF; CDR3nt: TGCAGCGTGGAGGGACAGCCAAAAAACATTCAGTACTTC
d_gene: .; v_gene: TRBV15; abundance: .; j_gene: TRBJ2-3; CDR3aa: CATRREITTDTQYF; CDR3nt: TGTGCCACCAGGAGGGAAATTACTACAGATACGCAGTATTTT
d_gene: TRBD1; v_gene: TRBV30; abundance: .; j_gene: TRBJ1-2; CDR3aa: CAWERTGGVGGYTF; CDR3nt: TGTGCCTGGGAAAGGACAGGGGGAGTCGGTGGCTACACCTTC
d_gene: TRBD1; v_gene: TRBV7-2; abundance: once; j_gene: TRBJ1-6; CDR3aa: CASSLPPGGTANSPLHF; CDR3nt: TGTGCCAGCAGCTTACCTCCTGGCGGGACAGCTAATTCACCCCTCCACTTT
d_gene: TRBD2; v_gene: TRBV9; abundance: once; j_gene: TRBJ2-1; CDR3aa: CASSSGTSEFF; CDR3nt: TGTGCCAGCAGCTCCGGGACTAGCGAGTTCTTC